A selection of T cell receptor beta chains follows, all from one sample in a study of cytotoxic CD8 clonotypes in ibrutinib-treated CLL. Measured with immunoSEQ multiplex PCR; TCRdb has only the in-frame clones, and not every one. The sample has roughly 130,000 clones, about 80% seen once; the top ten hold roughly 12%. This specimen consisted of PBMCs, obtained after 12 months of ibrutinib treatment. These receptors were taken from a human donor with chronic lymphocytic leukemia. Both conserved end residues are part of each CDR3. A D gene is named only where the DNA matches it firmly. Clone size appears in some rows only: once, few, many, or a class for an expanded clone.

j_call	clone_size	d_call	v_call	cdr3_aa	cdr3_nt
TRBJ2-5	-	-	TRBV5-1	CASSLAPTEGQETQYF	TGCGCCAGCAGCTTGGCTCCGACAGAGGGGCAAGAGACCCAGTACTTC
TRBJ2-1	-	TRBD2	TRBV11-1	CASSTRSGGRINEQFF	TGTGCCAGCAGCACGCGAAGCGGGGGTCGAATCAATGAGCAGTTCTTC
TRBJ1-3	few	TRBD1	TRBV6-5	CASRQGLMGNTIYF	TGTGCCAGCAGACAGGGGTTAATGGGAAACACCATATATTTT
TRBJ1-4	-	-	TRBV6-6	CASSYSGLNEKLFF	TGTGCCAGCAGTTACTCGGGGTTGAACGAAAAACTGTTTTTT
TRBJ2-5	once	-	TRBV30	CAWSRDSIGVTGGTQYF	TGTGCCTGGAGCCGCGACTCAATCGGCGTTACCGGAGGGACCCAGTACTTC
TRBJ2-3	once	TRBD2	TRBV10-3	CAISLTGGDDTQYF	TGTGCCATCAGTTTAACCGGGGGGGATGATACGCAGTATTTT
TRBJ2-7	-	TRBD1	TRBV19	CASRDPGVDRVYEQYF	TGTGCCAGTAGGGACCCAGGTGTGGACAGGGTGTACGAGCAGTACTTC
TRBJ2-1	-	TRBD2	TRBV5-1	CASTRTSGYNEQFF	TGCGCCAGTACCCGGACTAGCGGTTACAATGAGCAGTTCTTC
TRBJ1-1	-	-	TRBV28	CASRSDRVYTEAFF	TGTGCCAGCCGCTCTGACCGGGTATACACTGAAGCTTTCTTT
TRBJ2-1	once	-	TRBV9	CASSAPRDNEQFF	TGTGCCAGCAGCGCGCCTAGAGACAATGAGCAGTTCTTC
TRBJ1-5	-	-	TRBV2	CASRLGRQNQPQHF	TGTGCCAGCAGATTAGGACGACAAAATCAGCCCCAGCATTTT
TRBJ2-7	-	-	TRBV25-1	CASSEWGRERKSYEQYF	TGTGCCAGCAGTGAATGGGGGAGAGAGCGGAAATCCTACGAGCAGTACTTC
TRBJ2-2	-	-	TRBV13	CASSLDYAGELFF	TGTGCCAGCAGCCTCGACTATGCCGGGGAGCTGTTTTTT
TRBJ1-1	-	TRBD1	TRBV5-6	CASSLVGTGLNTEAFF	TGTGCCAGCAGCCTTGTTGGGACAGGGCTGAACACTGAAGCTTTCTTT
TRBJ2-2	-	TRBD2	TRBV14	CASSQVSAGLAGEWGTGELFF	TGTGCCAGCAGCCAAGTTTCTGCGGGACTAGCGGGAGAGTGGGGCACCGGGGAGCTGTTTTTT
TRBJ1-4	-	-	TRBV2	CASRETPAYEKLFF	TGTGCCAGCAGGGAGACACCCGCCTATGAAAAACTGTTTTTT
TRBJ1-5	-	TRBD1	TRBV4-3	CASSQDYRGGNQPQHF	TGCGCCAGCAGCCAAGATTACAGGGGCGGCAATCAGCCCCAGCATTTT
TRBJ2-1	-	-	TRBV5-8	CASSPTDFTYNEQFF	TGTGCCAGCAGCCCGACGGACTTTACCTACAATGAGCAGTTCTTC
TRBJ2-7	-	-	TRBV5-1	CASSLTWSSYEQYF	TGCGCCAGCAGCCTAACTTGGAGCTCCTACGAGCAGTACTTC
TRBJ1-1	-	-	TRBV6-1	CASSEFSSYFYEAFF	TGTGCCAGCAGTGAATTCTCATCGTACTTTTATGAAGCTTTCTTT
TRBJ1-1	-	-	TRBV28	CASRQGPEAFF	TGTGCCAGCAGACAAGGACCTGAAGCTTTCTTT
TRBJ2-3	-	-	TRBV4-2	CASSQEPVTSTDTQYF	TGTGCCAGCAGCCAAGAACCGGTGACTAGCACAGATACGCAGTATTTT
TRBJ2-1	-	TRBD1	TRBV5-1	CASSPRQGDNEQFF	TGCGCCAGCAGCCCCAGACAGGGGGACAATGAGCAGTTCTTC
TRBJ2-3	-	-	TRBV15	CATSRGAGFTDTQYF	TGTGCCACCAGCAGAGGAGCGGGCTTCACAGATACGCAGTATTTT
TRBJ1-5	-	-	TRBV5-6	CASSPARDSNQPQHF	TGTGCCAGCAGCCCGGCCCGGGACAGCAATCAGCCCCAGCATTTT
TRBJ2-3	-	-	TRBV5-4	CASSSETEITDTQYF	TGTGCCAGCAGCTCGGAAACCGAAATCACAGATACGCAGTATTTT
TRBJ2-1	-	TRBD2	TRBV7-9	CASSDPGLAGGGSYNEQFF	TGTGCCAGCAGCGATCCGGGACTAGCGGGAGGAGGTTCCTACAATGAGCAGTTCTTC
TRBJ1-1	-	-	TRBV6-1	CASSSGTLSSTEAFF	TGTGCCAGCAGTTCCGGGACATTGTCTTCCACTGAAGCTTTCTTT
TRBJ2-1	once	TRBD2	TRBV7-9	CASSTGTSGYNEQFF	TGTGCCAGCAGCACCGGGACTAGCGGCTACAATGAGCAGTTCTTC
TRBJ1-4	-	-	TRBV25-1	CASSGGVSEKLFF	TGTGCCAGCAGTGGGGGAGTCAGTGAAAAACTGTTTTTT
TRBJ2-1	-	TRBD1	TRBV19	CASTPGQVFNEQFF	TGTGCCAGTACACCCGGACAGGTCTTCAATGAGCAGTTCTTC
TRBJ2-1	-	-	TRBV11-3	CASSLVGGSVEQFF	TGTGCCAGCAGCTTAGTAGGGGGATCGGTTGAGCAGTTCTTC
TRBJ2-7	-	TRBD1	TRBV5-1	CASSPGTGETYEQYF	TGCGCCAGCAGCCCCGGGACAGGGGAAACCTACGAGCAGTACTTC
TRBJ1-2	-	TRBD1	TRBV4-3	CASSQNRGRWGYTF	TGCGCCAGCAGCCAAAACAGGGGGCGCTGGGGCTACACCTTC
TRBJ1-3	few	-	TRBV4-1	CASSQVAGSSGNTIYF	TGCGCCAGCAGCCAGGTCGCAGGGAGCTCTGGAAACACCATATATTTT
TRBJ2-3	-	-	TRBV11-2	CASRLQASTDTQYF	TGTGCCAGCAGGCTACAGGCTAGCACAGATACGCAGTATTTT
TRBJ2-2	once	TRBD2	TRBV4-1	CASSQGYPTSRNTGELFF	TGCGCCAGCAGCCAAGGGTACCCGACTAGCCGAAACACCGGGGAGCTGTTTTTT
TRBJ2-7	-	TRBD2	TRBV7-8	CASSLATSGSGYEQYF	TGTGCCAGCAGCTTAGCTACTAGCGGGAGTGGGTACGAGCAGTACTTC
TRBJ2-1	-	TRBD2	TRBV30	CAWSPTSGRYNEQFF	TGTGCCTGGAGTCCGACTAGCGGGAGATACAATGAGCAGTTCTTC
TRBJ2-2	few	TRBD1	TRBV2	CASSRDRGNTGELFF	TGTGCCAGCAGCCGGGACAGGGGGAACACCGGGGAGCTGTTTTTT
TRBJ2-3	-	TRBD2	TRBV9	CASSPGTTLTDTQYF	TGTGCCAGCAGCCCCGGGACTACCCTCACAGATACGCAGTATTTT
TRBJ2-7	-	TRBD1	TRBV6-1	CASSEGQRIYEQYF	TGTGCCAGCAGTGAGGGACAGAGGATCTACGAGCAGTACTTC
TRBJ2-5	-	TRBD2	TRBV29-1	CSVGAGGYQETQYF	TGCAGCGTCGGAGCGGGAGGGTACCAAGAGACCCAGTACTTC
TRBJ1-5	-	-	TRBV28	CASSFQLFMSNQPQHF	TGTGCCAGCAGTTTCCAGCTCTTTATGAGCAATCAGCCCCAGCATTTT
TRBJ2-7	-	-	TRBV2	CASSATNPSYEQYF	TGTGCCAGCAGTGCGACAAATCCCTCCTACGAGCAGTACTTC
TRBJ2-7	once	TRBD2	TRBV5-8	CASSQGLAGYYEQYF	TGTGCCAGCAGCCAGGGACTAGCGGGGTACTACGAGCAGTACTTC
TRBJ1-1	few	TRBD1	TRBV7-3	CASSSGQGPEAFF	TGTGCCAGCAGCTCTGGACAGGGACCTGAAGCTTTCTTT
TRBJ1-2	-	-	TRBV6-5	CASSRDGSYGYTF	TGTGCCAGCTCGCGGGACGGGAGCTATGGCTACACCTTC
TRBJ1-1	-	-	TRBV29-1	CSVEMAGRAEAFF	TGCAGCGTTGAAATGGCAGGGCGGGCTGAAGCTTTCTTT
TRBJ2-1	-	TRBD2	TRBV19	CASRQAGASYNEQFF	TGTGCCAGTAGACAAGCGGGAGCCTCCTACAATGAGCAGTTCTTC
TRBJ2-1	-	-	TRBV19	CASSIGGWEGKQFF	TGTGCCAGTAGTATAGGGGGATGGGAAGGGAAGCAGTTCTTC
TRBJ2-4	-	TRBD1	TRBV5-6	CASSNYRDRYKNIQYF	TGTGCCAGCAGCAATTACCGGGACAGGTATAAAAACATTCAGTACTTC